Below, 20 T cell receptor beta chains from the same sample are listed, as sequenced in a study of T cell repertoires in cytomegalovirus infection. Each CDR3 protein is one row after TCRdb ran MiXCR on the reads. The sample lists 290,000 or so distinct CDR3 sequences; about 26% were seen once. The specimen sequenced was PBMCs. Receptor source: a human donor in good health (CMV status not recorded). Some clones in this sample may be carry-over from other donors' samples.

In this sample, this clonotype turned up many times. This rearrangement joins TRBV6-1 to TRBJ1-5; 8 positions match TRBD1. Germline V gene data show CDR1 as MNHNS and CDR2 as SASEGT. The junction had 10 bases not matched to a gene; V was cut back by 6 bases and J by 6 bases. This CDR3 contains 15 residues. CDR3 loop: CASRSDRGGGQPQHF. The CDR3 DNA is TGTGCCAGCAGAAGCGACAGGGGAGGGGGTCAGCCCCAGCATTTT.

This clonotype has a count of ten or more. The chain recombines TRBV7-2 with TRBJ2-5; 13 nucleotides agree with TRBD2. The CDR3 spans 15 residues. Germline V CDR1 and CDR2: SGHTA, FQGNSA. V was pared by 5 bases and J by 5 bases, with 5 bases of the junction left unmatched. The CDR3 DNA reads TGTGCCAGCAGCCCCCAGACTAGCGGGAGGGAGACCCAGTACTTC. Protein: CASSPQTSGRETQYF.

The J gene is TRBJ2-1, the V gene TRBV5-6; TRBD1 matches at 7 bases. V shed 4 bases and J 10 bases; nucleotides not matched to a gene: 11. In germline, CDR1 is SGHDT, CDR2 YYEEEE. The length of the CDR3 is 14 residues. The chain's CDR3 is CASSPGTVGLEQFF. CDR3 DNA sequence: TGTGCCAGCAGCCCCGGGACAGTGGGGCTCGAGCAGTTCTTC.

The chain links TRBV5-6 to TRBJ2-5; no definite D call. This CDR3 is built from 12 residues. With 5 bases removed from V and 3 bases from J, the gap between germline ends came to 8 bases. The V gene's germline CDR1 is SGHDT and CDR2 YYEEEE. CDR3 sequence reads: CASRRTKETQYF. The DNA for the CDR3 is TGTGCCAGCAGAAGAACGAAAGAGACCCAGTACTTC.

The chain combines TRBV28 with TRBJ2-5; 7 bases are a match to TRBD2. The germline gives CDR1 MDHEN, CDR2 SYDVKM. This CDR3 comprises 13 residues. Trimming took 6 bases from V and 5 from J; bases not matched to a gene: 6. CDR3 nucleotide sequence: TGTGCCAGCAGCCAGACTAGCTTGGAGACCCAGTACTTC. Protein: CASSQTSLETQYF.

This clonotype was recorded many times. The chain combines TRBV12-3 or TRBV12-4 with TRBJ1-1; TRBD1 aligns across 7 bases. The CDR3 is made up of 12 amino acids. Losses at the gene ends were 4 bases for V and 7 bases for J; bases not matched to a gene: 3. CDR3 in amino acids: CASSSRQGEAFF. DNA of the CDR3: TGTGCCAGCAGTTCCCGACAGGGTGAAGCTTTCTTT.

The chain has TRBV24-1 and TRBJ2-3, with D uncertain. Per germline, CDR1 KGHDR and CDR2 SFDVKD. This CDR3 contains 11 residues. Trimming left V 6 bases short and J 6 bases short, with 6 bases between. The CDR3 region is CATSLTDTQYF. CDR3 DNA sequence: TGTGCCACCAGTCTTACTGATACGCAGTATTTT.

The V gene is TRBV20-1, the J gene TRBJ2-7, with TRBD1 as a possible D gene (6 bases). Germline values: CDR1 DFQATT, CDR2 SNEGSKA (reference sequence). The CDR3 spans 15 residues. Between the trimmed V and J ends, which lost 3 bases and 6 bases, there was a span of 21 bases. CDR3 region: CSASSVLGGMFEQYF. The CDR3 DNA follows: TGCAGTGCTAGCTCCGTCCTAGGGGGAATGTTCGAGCAGTACTTC.

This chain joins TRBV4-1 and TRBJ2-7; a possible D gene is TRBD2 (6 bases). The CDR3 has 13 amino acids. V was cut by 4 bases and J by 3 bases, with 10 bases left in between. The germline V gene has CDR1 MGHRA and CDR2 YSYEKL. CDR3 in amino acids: CASSPMGGYEQYF. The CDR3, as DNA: TGCGCCAGCAGCCCAATGGGGGGCTACGAGCAGTACTTC.

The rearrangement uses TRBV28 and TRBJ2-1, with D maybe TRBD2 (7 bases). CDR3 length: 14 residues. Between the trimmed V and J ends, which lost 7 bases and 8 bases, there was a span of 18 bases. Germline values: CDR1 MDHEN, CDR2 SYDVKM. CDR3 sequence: CASNGGRGVHEQFF. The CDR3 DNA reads TGTGCCAGCAACGGGGGGCGTGGGGTCCATGAGCAGTTCTTC. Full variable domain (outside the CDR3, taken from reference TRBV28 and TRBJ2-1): DVKVTQSSRYLVKRTGEKVFLECVQDMDHENMFWYRQDPGLGLRLIYFSYDVKMKEKGDIPEGYSVSREKKERFSLILESASTNQTSMYLCASNGGRGVHEQFFGPGTRLTVL.

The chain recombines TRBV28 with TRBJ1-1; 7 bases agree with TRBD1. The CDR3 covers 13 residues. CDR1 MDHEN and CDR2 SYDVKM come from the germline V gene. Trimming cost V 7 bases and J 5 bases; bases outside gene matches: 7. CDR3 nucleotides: TGTGCCAGCATTACGACAGGGCGGACTGAAGCTTTCTTT. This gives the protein CASITTGRTEAFF.

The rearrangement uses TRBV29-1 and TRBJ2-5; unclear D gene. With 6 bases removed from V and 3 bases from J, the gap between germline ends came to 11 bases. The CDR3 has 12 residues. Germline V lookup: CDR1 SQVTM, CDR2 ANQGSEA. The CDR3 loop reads CSVFGTEETQYF. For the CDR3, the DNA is TGCAGCGTCTTCGGTACCGAAGAGACCCAGTACTTC.

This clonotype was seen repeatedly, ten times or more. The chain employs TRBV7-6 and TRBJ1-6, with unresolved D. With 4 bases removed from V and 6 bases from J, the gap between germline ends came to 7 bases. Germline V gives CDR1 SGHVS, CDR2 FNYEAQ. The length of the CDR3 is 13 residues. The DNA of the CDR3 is TGTGCCAGCAGCTCCACTGGTAATTCACCCCTCCACTTT. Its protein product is CASSSTGNSPLHF.

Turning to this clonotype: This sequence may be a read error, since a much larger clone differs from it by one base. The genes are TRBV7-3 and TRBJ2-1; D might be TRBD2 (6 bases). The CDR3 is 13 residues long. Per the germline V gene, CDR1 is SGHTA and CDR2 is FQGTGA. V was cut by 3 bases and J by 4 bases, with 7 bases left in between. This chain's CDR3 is CASSFAGYNEQFF. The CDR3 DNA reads TGTGCCAGCAGCTTCGCGGGGTACAATGAGCAGTTCTTC.

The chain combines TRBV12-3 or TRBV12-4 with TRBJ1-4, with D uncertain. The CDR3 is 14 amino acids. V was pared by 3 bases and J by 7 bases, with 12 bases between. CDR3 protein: CASSFRRAGEKLFF. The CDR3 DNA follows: TGTGCCAGCAGTTTTCGGAGGGCAGGTGAAAAACTGTTTTTT.

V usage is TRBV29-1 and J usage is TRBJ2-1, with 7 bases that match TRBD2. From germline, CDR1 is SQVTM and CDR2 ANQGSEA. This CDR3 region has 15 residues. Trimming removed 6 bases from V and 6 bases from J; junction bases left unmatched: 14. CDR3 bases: TGCAGCGTCCAGGCCTCGGGCGGGAGCATCAATGAGCAGTTCTTC. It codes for CSVQASGGSINEQFF.

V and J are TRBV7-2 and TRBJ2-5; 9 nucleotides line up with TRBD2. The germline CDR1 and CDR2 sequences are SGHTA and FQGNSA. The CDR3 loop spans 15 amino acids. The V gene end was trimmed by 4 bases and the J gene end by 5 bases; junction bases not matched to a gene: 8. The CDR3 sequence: CASSSAPREGETQYF. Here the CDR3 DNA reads TGTGCCAGCAGCTCAGCCCCGCGGGAGGGGGAGACCCAGTACTTC.

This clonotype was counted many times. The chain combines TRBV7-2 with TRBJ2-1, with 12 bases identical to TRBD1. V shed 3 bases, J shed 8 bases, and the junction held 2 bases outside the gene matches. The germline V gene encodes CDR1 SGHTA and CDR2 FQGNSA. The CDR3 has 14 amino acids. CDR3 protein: CASSLGTGGDEQFF. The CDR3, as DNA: TGTGCCAGCAGCTTGGGGACAGGGGGCGATGAGCAGTTCTTC.

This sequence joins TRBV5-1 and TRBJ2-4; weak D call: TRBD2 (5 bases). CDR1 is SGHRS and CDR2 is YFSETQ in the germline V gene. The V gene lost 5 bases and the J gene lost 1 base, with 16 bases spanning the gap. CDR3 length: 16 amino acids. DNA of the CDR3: TGCGCCAGCAGTCTGACCGGGAACCCTGCCAAAAACATTCAGTACTTC. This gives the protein CASSLTGNPAKNIQYF.

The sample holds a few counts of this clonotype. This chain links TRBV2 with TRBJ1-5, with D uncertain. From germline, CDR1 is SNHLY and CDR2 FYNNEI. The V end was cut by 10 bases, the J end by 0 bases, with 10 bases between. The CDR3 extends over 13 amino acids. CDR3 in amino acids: CATQRYSNQPQHF. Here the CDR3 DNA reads TGTGCCACCCAGAGATATAGCAATCAGCCCCAGCATTTT.